The clone carrying this T cell receptor beta chain was seen at least ten times. The antigen remains unidentified. The data were taken from a study of T cells in Graves' hyperthyroidism and ophthalmopathy. Study-level findings and limits: Most thyroid clonotypes expanded above 0.001 were also detected in blood.

Researchers amplified the TCR beta CDR3 regions from RNA transcripts. The HTBI primer set drove a first-round RT-PCR of the TCR CDR3. Each CDR3 protein is one row after TCRdb ran MiXCR on the multiplex PCR reads. Among almost 600,000 distinct CDR3 sequences listed, around 45% were seen once. For the diagnoses, clinical symptoms, serum thyroxine and TRAb, thyroid ultrasound and orbital computed tomography were used. There are 14 residues in the CDR3. Germline lookup yields CDR1 MGHDK and CDR2 SYGVNS. J was trimmed by 1 base and V by 7 bases; bases with no gene match: 5. This receptor was taken from a woman aged 18-29 years with Graves' hyperthyroidism. Sequences were obtained from peripheral blood or thyroid tissue (not recorded which). The chain recombines TRBV25-1 with TRBJ1-1, with 8 bases that match TRBD1. CDR3 DNA: TGTGCCAGCATCAACGACAGGGGGAACACTGAAGCTTTCTTT. Its translation: CASINDRGNTEAFF. Full variable domain (missing parts from reference TRBV25-1 and TRBJ1-1): EADIYQTPRYLVIGTGKKITLECSQTMGHDKMYWYQQDPGMELHLIHYSYGVNSTEKGDLSSESTVSRIRTEHFPLTLESARPSHTSQYLCASINDRGNTEAFFGQGTRLTVV.